These T cell receptor beta chains were read from a single sample in a study of early T cells in non-severe SARS-CoV-2 infection. TCRdb recomputed calls from the 5' RACE reads with MiXCR, one row per CDR3 protein. The sample contains roughly 80,000 distinct CDR3 sequences, about 14% of which appear only once. Sequencing used whole blood. The receptors originated from an adult who was a healthcare worker with PCR-confirmed SARS-CoV-2 infection or an uninfected control (not recorded which). Each CDR3 is given with its conserved first and last residue. The order of the fields is CDR3 DNA, CDR3 protein, D gene, J gene, clone size, V gene. D genes are given only for firm matches. Clone sizes are given selectively: once, few, many, or a class where the clone is expanded.

TGTGCCAGTAGTAAAGGACTAGGCCCTACGGAGCAGTACTTC | CASSKGLGPTEQYF | TRBD2 | TRBJ2-7 | - | TRBV19
TGTGCCAGTTCTCCCCGCCGGGGGGGCCGGGTAGAGACCCAGTACTTC | CASSPRRGGRVETQYF | TRBD2 | TRBJ2-5 | many | TRBV19
TGCGCCAGCAGCCAAGATCGTTCACAGGTGACCGAAAAACTGTTTTTT | CASSQDRSQVTEKLFF | - | TRBJ1-4 | - | TRBV4-1
TGCAGCGTTGGTCCCAATTGGGGGAGGGACAGAAACACTGAAGCTTTCTTT | CSVGPNWGRDRNTEAFF | TRBD1 | TRBJ1-1 | - | TRBV29-1
TGCGCCAGCAGCTTGGATGGGGGTCGCTCCTACAATGAGCAGTTCTTC | CASSLDGGRSYNEQFF | - | TRBJ2-1 | - | TRBV5-1
TGTGCCAGCAGTGAAAGGGGACCCTACAATGAGCAGTTCTTC | CASSERGPYNEQFF | - | TRBJ2-1 | few | TRBV2
TGTGCCAGCAGCTTAATACCATCGGAGGGAGGCTACACCTTC | CASSLIPSEGGYTF | - | TRBJ1-2 | many | TRBV7-3
TGCGCCGGGGGCTTACCGGGACTAGGAACTGAAGCTTTCTTT | CAGGLPGLGTEAFF | - | TRBJ1-1 | - | TRBV4-1
TGCAGTGCCGCGCAGGGGAACCAGCCCCAGCATTTT | CSAAQGNQPQHF | - | TRBJ1-5 | - | TRBV20-1
TGTGCCTGGAGCCACACCGACACCGGGGAGCTGTTTTTT | CAWSHTDTGELFF | - | TRBJ2-2 | - | TRBV30
TGCGCCAGCAGAGGGACTGAGACCTACGAGCAGTACTTC | CASRGTETYEQYF | - | TRBJ2-7 | - | TRBV5-1
TGTGCCAGCAGCCAACAGGGCTTCGGGGCCAACGTCCTGACTTTC | CASSQQGFGANVLTF | - | TRBJ2-6 | - | TRBV6-5
TGTGCCAGCATCCTACTGAGCTCCTACAATGAGCAGTTCTTC | CASILLSSYNEQFF | - | TRBJ2-1 | few | TRBV7-6
TGCAGTGCTAGCCTGCCTAGCGGGAGGACAGGGGGCTACGAGCAGTACTTC | CSASLPSGRTGGYEQYF | - | TRBJ2-7 | - | TRBV20-1
TGTGCCAGCAGTTCCCCTCGGCGCTCGAGCGGCGAGCAGTACTTC | CASSSPRRSSGEQYF | - | TRBJ2-7 | few | TRBV28
TGCGCCCCCCGGTGGGTGGGGAACTACAATGAGCAGTTCTTC | CAPRWVGNYNEQFF | - | TRBJ2-1 | - | TRBV10-2
TGTGCCAGCAGCCCGGGGTACGAGCAGTACTTC | CASSPGYEQYF | - | TRBJ2-7 | many | TRBV18
TGTGCCAGCAGCGGGGGGCCCTACGAGCAGTACTTC | CASSGGPYEQYF | - | TRBJ2-7 | - | TRBV11-2
TGTGCCAGAAGCTTTGGGGGGAAGGTCACTGAAGCTTTCTTT | CARSFGGKVTEAFF | - | TRBJ1-1 | - | TRBV5-3
TGCAGTGTTTATCCCCCCCCAGGAGCAACTAATGAAAAACTGTTTTTT | CSVYPPPGATNEKLFF | - | TRBJ1-4 | - | TRBV20-1
TGTGCCAGCAGCAGGGGTTCTCGAGGCTACACCTTC | CASSRGSRGYTF | - | TRBJ1-2 | - | TRBV3-1
TGTGCCAGCAGTGAAAGTGGGGGCAGGGGTCAGGCCAAAAACATTCAGTACTTC | CASSESGGRGQAKNIQYF | - | TRBJ2-4 | few | TRBV2
TGTGCCAGCAGCTTGAACAAATGGCGGTCTAACTATGGCTACACCTTC | CASSLNKWRSNYGYTF | - | TRBJ1-2 | once | TRBV5-6
TGTGCCAGCAGCCAATCGGGGAATGAGCAGTTCTTC | CASSQSGNEQFF | - | TRBJ2-1 | - | TRBV3-1
TGTGCCAGCAGCCCAGACCAATTGAACAATGAGCAGTTCTTC | CASSPDQLNNEQFF | - | TRBJ2-1 | - | TRBV11-3
TGTGCCAGCAGCTTAGGTGTCGGGACAGGGGGCCTCTACGAGCAGTACTTC | CASSLGVGTGGLYEQYF | TRBD1 | TRBJ2-7 | many | TRBV7-6
TGTGCCAGCAGCTTAGCGGAGCGGGGGGTCCCCCACGAGCAGTACTTC | CASSLAERGVPHEQYF | TRBD2 | TRBJ2-7 | - | TRBV7-6
TGTGCCAGCAGTCCTCAAGGGCCCCGAATAGCTTTCTTT | CASSPQGPRIAFF | - | TRBJ1-1 | few | TRBV12-3/TRBV12-4
TGTGCCAGCAGCCAAAACCGTGACAGGGGTTGGGATACGCAGTATTTT | CASSQNRDRGWDTQYF | TRBD1 | TRBJ2-3 | few | TRBV7-9
TGTGCCAGCAGCCCTCCGACTAGCGGGAGGGGAAATGAGCAGTTCTTC | CASSPPTSGRGNEQFF | TRBD2 | TRBJ2-1 | - | TRBV7-9
TGTGCCAGCAGCTTCCCATACGGGAGCTCCTACGAGCAGTACTTC | CASSFPYGSSYEQYF | - | TRBJ2-7 | many | TRBV11-2
TGCGCCGGTGCAAGGAGTTGGAACACCGGGGAGCTGTTTTTT | CAGARSWNTGELFF | - | TRBJ2-2 | - | TRBV5-1
TGCAGCGCCCGACAGGGGGTCTACGAGCAGTACTTC | CSARQGVYEQYF | TRBD1 | TRBJ2-7 | many | TRBV29-1
TGTGCCTGGAACAGGGATAGGACCGGGGAGCTGTTTTTT | CAWNRDRTGELFF | - | TRBJ2-2 | few | TRBV30
TGTGCCAGCAGCGGGGGGCCTGGGGCCAACGTCCTGACTTTC | CASSGGPGANVLTF | - | TRBJ2-6 | few | TRBV11-2
TGCGCCAGCAGCCTCGCCGGGGATTCACCCCTCCACTTT | CASSLAGDSPLHF | - | TRBJ1-6 | - | TRBV5-1
TGTGCCAGCTCACCCCGGACAGGGACGTTTACAACTAATGAAAAACTGTTTTTT | CASSPRTGTFTTNEKLFF | TRBD1 | TRBJ1-4 | few | TRBV18
TGTGCCATCAGTGATTCTTATGGTACCTACGAGCAGTACTTC | CAISDSYGTYEQYF | - | TRBJ2-7 | few | TRBV10-3
TGTGCCAGCAGCTTAGATGCAACAGGCGCTAATGAAAAACTGTTTTTT | CASSLDATGANEKLFF | - | TRBJ1-4 | - | TRBV7-2
TGTGCCAGCAGTTTATCTGGGGTGGCTGGAAACACCATATATTTT | CASSLSGVAGNTIYF | - | TRBJ1-3 | few | TRBV27
TGTGCCAGCAGCTTGGGTTGGCAATCTGAAGCTTTCTTT | CASSLGWQSEAFF | - | TRBJ1-1 | - | TRBV5-4
TGTGCCAGCAGCTTAGGAACCCTATCCTACAATGAGCAGTTCTTC | CASSLGTLSYNEQFF | - | TRBJ2-1 | - | TRBV11-2
TGTGCCAGCTGTTTGACAGGGCCTGAGCAGTTCTTC | CASCLTGPEQFF | TRBD1 | TRBJ2-1 | - | TRBV7-2
TGTGCCAGCAGCTGGCGCCGGGACTCCCAAGAGACCCAGTACTTC | CASSWRRDSQETQYF | - | TRBJ2-5 | few | TRBV7-6
TGTGCCAGCAGTAGCGGGAGGGCCTACGAGCAGTACTTC | CASSSGRAYEQYF | TRBD2 | TRBJ2-7 | - | TRBV27
TGTGCCAGCAGCCTGGGGCCTGCTGAAGCTTTCTTT | CASSLGPAEAFF | - | TRBJ1-1 | few | TRBV5-4
TGTGCCAGCAGCCCCCTCCGGGGGCGACATGAGCAGTTCTTC | CASSPLRGRHEQFF | - | TRBJ2-1 | many | TRBV11-2
TGTGCCAGCAGTTTTGCTAGCGGGGGGAGGAATGAGCAGTTCTTC | CASSFASGGRNEQFF | TRBD2 | TRBJ2-1 | few | TRBV27
TGTGCCAGCAGCCCGCCCAGACAGGGCAAGTATGAGCAGTTCTTC | CASSPPRQGKYEQFF | TRBD1 | TRBJ2-1 | few | TRBV7-9